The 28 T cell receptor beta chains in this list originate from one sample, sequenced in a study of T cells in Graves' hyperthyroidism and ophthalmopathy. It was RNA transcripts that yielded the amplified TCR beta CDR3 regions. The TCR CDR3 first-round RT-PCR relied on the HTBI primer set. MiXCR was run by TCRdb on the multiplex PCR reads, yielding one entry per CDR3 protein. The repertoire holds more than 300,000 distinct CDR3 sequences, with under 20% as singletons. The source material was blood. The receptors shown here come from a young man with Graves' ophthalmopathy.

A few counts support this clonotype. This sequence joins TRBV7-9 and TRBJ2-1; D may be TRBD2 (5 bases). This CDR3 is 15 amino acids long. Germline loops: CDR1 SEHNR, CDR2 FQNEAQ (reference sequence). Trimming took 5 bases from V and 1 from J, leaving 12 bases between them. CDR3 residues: CASSPYRGSYNEQFF. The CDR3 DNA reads TGTGCCAGCAGCCCATACCGGGGATCCTACAATGAGCAGTTCTTC.

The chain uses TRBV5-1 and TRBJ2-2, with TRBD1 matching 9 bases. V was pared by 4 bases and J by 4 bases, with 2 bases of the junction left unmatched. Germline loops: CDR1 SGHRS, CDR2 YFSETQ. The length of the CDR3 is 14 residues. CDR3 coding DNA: TGCGCCAGCAGCGGACAGGGGTTCACCGGGGAGCTGTTTTTT. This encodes CASSGQGFTGELFF.

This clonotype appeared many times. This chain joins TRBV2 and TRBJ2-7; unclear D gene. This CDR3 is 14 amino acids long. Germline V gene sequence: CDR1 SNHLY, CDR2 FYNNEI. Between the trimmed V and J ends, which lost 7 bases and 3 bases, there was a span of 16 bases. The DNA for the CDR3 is TGTGCCAGCAACGCTCAGGTTGAATTCTACGAGCAGTACTTC. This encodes CASNAQVEFYEQYF.

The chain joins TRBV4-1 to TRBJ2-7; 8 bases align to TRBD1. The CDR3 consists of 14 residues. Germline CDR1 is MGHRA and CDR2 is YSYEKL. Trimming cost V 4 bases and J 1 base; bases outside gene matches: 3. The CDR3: CASSLGQESYEQYF. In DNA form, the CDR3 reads TGCGCCAGCAGCCTGGGACAGGAGTCCTACGAGCAGTACTTC.

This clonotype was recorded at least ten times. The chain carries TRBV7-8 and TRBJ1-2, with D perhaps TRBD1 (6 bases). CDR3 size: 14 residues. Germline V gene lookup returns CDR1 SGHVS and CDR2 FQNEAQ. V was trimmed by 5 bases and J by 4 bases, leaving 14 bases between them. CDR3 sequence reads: CASSPSGGGYGYTF. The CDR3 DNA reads TGTGCCAGCAGCCCAAGTGGGGGCGGCTATGGCTACACCTTC.

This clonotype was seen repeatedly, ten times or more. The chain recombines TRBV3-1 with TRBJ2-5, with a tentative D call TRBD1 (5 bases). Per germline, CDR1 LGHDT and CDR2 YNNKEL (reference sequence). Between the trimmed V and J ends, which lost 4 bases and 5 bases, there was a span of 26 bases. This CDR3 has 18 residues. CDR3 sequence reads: CASSRADSTPRGYETQYF. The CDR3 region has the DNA TGTGCCAGCAGCCGGGCCGACAGCACGCCTCGCGGCTATGAGACCCAGTACTTC.

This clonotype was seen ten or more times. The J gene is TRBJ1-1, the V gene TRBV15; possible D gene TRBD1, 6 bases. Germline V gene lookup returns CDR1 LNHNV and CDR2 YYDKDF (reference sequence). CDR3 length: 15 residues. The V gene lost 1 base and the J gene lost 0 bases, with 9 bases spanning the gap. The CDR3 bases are TGTGCCACCAGCAGAGCGCAGGGGATGAACACTGAAGCTTTCTTT. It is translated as CATSRAQGMNTEAFF. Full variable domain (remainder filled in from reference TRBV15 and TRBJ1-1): DAMVIQNPRYQVTQFGKPVTLSCSQTLNHNVMYWYQQKSSQAPKLLFHYYDKDFNNEADTPDNFQSRRPNTSFCFLDIRSPGLGDTAMYLCATSRAQGMNTEAFFGQGTRLTVV.

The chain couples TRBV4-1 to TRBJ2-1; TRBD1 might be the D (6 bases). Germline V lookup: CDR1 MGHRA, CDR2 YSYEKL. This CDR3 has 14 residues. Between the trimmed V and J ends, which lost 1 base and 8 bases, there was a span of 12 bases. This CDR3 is CASSQVSQGYEQFF. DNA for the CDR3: TGCGCCAGCAGCCAAGTATCACAGGGCTATGAGCAGTTCTTC.

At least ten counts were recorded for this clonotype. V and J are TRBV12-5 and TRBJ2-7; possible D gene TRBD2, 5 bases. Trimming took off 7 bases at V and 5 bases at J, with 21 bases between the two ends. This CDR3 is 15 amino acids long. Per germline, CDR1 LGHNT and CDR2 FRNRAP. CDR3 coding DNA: TGTGCTAGTGTCTTTTATCCCGGGATGCGCCACGAGCAGTACTTC. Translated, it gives CASVFYPGMRHEQYF.

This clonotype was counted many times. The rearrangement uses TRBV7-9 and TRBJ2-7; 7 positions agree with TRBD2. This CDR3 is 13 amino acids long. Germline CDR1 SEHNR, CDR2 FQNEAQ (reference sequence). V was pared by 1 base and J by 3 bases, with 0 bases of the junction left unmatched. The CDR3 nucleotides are TGTGCCAGCAGCTTAGGGGGGGGCTACGAGCAGTACTTC. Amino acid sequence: CASSLGGGYEQYF.

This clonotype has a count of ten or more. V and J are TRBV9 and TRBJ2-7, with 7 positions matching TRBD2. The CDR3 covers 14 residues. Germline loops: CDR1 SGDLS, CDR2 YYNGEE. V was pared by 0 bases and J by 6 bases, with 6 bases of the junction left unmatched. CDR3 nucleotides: TGTGCCAGCAGCGTAGGATTGGGAGGGCTCGAGCAGTACTTC. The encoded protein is CASSVGLGGLEQYF.

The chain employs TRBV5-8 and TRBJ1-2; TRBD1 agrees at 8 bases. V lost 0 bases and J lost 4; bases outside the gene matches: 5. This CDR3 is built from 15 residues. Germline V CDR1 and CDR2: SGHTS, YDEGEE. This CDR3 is CASSLARTGFYGYTF. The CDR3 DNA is TGTGCCAGCAGCTTGGCGCGGACAGGGTTCTATGGCTACACCTTC.

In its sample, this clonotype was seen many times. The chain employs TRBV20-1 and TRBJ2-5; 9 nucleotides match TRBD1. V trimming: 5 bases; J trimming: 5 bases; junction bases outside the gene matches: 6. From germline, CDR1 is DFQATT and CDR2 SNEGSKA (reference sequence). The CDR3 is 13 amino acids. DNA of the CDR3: TGCAGTGCTGCCGGGACAGGGCTGGAGACCCAGTACTTC. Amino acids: CSAAGTGLETQYF.

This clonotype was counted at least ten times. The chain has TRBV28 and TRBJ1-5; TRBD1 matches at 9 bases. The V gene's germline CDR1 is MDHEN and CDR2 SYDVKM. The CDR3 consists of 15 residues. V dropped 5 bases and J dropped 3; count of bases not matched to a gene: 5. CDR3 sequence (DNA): TGTGCCAGCAGTGCGGACAGGGGTTACAATCAGCCCCAGCATTTT. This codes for CASSADRGYNQPQHF. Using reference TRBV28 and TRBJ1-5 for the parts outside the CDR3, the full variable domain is DVKVTQSSRYLVKRTGEKVFLECVQDMDHENMFWYRQDPGLGLRLIYFSYDVKMKEKGDIPEGYSVSREKKERFSLILESASTNQTSMYLCASSADRGYNQPQHFGDGTRLSIL.

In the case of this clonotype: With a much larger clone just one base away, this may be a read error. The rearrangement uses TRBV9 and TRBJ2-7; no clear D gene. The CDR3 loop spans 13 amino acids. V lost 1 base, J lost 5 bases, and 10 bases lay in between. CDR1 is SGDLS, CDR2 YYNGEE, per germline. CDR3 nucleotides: TGTGCCAGCAGCGTAACTCGCGTCGACGAGCAGTACTTC. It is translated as CASSVTRVDEQYF.

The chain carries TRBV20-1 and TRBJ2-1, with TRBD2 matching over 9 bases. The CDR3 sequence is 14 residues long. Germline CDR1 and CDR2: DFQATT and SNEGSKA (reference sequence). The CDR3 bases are TGCAGCGCCAAGACTAGCGGAGCCTTGGATGAGCAGTTCTTC. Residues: CSAKTSGALDEQFF.

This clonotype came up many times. The CDR3 here is CASSYSGQGANEKLFF. In DNA, the CDR3 is TGTGCCAGCAGTTACTCGGGACAGGGGGCGAATGAAAAACTGTTTTTT. The chain employs TRBV6-5 and TRBJ1-4, with 12 positions matching TRBD1. V dropped 0 bases and J dropped 5; count of bases not matched to a gene: 1. Germline lookup yields CDR1 MNHEY and CDR2 SVGAGI. The CDR3 runs 16 residues.

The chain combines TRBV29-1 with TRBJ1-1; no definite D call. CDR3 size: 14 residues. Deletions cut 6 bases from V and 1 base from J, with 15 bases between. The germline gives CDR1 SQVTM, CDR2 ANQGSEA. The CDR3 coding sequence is TGCAGCGTCTTGGACGGTGGCGAGAACACTGAAGCTTTCTTT. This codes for CSVLDGGENTEAFF.

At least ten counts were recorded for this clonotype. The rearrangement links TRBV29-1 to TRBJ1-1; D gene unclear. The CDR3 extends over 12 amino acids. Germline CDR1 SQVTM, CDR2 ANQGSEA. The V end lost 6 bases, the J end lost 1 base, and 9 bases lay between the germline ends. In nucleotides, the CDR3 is TGCAGCGTCCCGACACCGAACACTGAAGCTTTCTTT. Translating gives CSVPTPNTEAFF. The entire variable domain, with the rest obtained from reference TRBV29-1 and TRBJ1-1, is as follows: SAVISQKPSRDICQRGTSLTIQCQVDSQVTMMFWYRQQPGQSLTLIATANQGSEATYESGFVIDKFPISRPNLTFSTLTVSNMSPEDSSIYLCSVPTPNTEAFFGQGTRLTVV.

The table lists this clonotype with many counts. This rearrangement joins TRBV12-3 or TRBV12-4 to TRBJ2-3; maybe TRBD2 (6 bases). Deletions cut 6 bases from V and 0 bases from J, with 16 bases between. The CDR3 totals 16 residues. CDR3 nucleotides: TGTGCCAGCAGCCCTACTCGGCTAGCGAGCACAGATACGCAGTATTTT. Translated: CASSPTRLASTDTQYF.

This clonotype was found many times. The CDR3 bases are TGTGCCAGCAGTTTCGGTAGAGGTTATGGCTACACCTTC. Its protein product is CASSFGRGYGYTF. The chain carries TRBV27 and TRBJ1-2; D is ambiguous. Per the germline V gene, CDR1 is MNHEY and CDR2 is SMNVEV (reference sequence). This CDR3 has 13 residues. V was trimmed by 3 bases and J by 5 bases, leaving 10 bases between them.

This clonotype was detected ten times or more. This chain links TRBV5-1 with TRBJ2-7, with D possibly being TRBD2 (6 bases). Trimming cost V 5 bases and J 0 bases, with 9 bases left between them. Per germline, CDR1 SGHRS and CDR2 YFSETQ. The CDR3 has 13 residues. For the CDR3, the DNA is TGCGCCAGCAGGGAGGGCTCCTCCTACGAGCAGTACTTC. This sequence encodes CASREGSSYEQYF.

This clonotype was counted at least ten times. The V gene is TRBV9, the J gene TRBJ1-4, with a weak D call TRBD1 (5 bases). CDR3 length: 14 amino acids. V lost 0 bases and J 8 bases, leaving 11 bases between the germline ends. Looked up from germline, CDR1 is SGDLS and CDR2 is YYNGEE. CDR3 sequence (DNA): TGTGCCAGCAGCGTAGAGACCGGGGGGGAAAAACTGTTTTTT. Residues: CASSVETGGEKLFF.

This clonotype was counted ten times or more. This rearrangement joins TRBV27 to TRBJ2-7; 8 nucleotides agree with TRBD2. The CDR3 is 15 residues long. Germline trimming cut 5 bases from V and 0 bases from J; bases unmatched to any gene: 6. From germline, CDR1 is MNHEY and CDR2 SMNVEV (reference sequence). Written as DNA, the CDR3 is TGTGCCAGCAGTACCAGCGGGGGAAGCTCCTACGAGCAGTACTTC. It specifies CASSTSGGSSYEQYF.

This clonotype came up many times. CDR3 in DNA: TGTGCCAGCAGTTTAGGACCCTACACCGGGGAGCTGTTTTTT. Residues: CASSLGPYTGELFF. The chain has TRBV12-3 or TRBV12-4 and TRBJ2-2; D is unresolved. Trimming removed 1 base at V and 3 bases at J, with 6 bases between. The CDR3 is made up of 14 amino acids.

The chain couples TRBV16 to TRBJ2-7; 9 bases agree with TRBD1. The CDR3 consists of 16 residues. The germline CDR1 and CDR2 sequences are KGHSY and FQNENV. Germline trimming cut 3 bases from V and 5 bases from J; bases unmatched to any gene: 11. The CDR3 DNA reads TGTGCCAGCAGCCACTGGAGGAGTAGGGACAGGGACGAGCAGTACTTC. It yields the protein CASSHWRSRDRDEQYF.

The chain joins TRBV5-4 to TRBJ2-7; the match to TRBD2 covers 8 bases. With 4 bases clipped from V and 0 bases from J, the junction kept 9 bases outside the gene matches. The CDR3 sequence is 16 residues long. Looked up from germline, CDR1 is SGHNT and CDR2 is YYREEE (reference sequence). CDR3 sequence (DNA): TGTGCCAGCAGCCCGGGACTAGTTTTCCCCTCCTACGAGCAGTACTTC. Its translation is CASSPGLVFPSYEQYF.

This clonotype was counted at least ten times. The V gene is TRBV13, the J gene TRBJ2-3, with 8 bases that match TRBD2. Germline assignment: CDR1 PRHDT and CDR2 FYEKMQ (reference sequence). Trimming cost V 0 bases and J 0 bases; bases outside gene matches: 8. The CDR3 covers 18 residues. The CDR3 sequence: CASSLGSPSGSSTDTQYF. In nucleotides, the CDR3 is TGTGCCAGCAGCTTAGGATCCCCTAGCGGGTCTAGCACAGATACGCAGTATTTT.